This TCR beta chain was captured by sequencing in a study of cytomegalovirus exposure and HLA in healthy donors (dated by TCRdb to 2016 to 2017). Looking at the study overall: In an earlier analysis of under 600 of the donors, about 270 Gb of sequence data and 95 million to 130 million unique TCR beta sequences from roughly 180 million T cells were reported. About 280 gigabases of sequencing data and 78 million or so unique TCR sequences were included in an early release covering roughly 600 HLA-typed donors. The genetic ancestry cluster associated with self-reported Caucasian donors included about 81% of the roughly 360 genotyped donors. The aim of the study was to test whether cataloging public T cell receptors could identify signatures of past pathogen exposure. Using immunosequencing, the study profiled T cell repertoires from 500 to 800 subjects and related those repertoires to cytomegalovirus serostatus. A separate validation cohort of over 95 different subjects was used in addition to the 666-subject first cohort. To predict cytomegalovirus infection status, the study combined high-throughput TCR immunosequencing, statistical association of individual TCRs with disease status, and machine learning. A later analysis re-examined previously published TCR beta repertoires from roughly 650 donors and added high-resolution HLA genotyping to investigate patterns of TCR occurrence. The later analysis used no new phenotypic data to find candidate immune exposures, relying instead on TCR beta sequences and their occurrence across donors. An earlier analysis of 450 to 750 of the donors used high-throughput TCR beta sequencing to judge whether each TCR beta V gene segment behaved as functional or pseudogenic. Donor age, sex, ethnicity and CMV serostatus were compiled alongside the repertoire data. A later genetic analysis took genome-wide SNP genotypes for 398 of the 666 donors and used that subset as a discovery cohort. All discovery cohort repertoires had been generated using a single sequencing platform. HLA typing covered class I and class II loci at four-digit resolution. The number of typed donors differed by locus: about 620-640 for A, B, C, DRB1 and DQB1; approximately 530 for DQA1; about 600 for DPA1; and some 450 for DPB1. Four or five DR-DQ haplotypes were handled as single units for association and clustering, since linkage in the cohort was strong. On average, roughly 250,000 unique TCR beta nucleotide sequences were sequenced per donor among 398 genotyped donors of the cohort, with roughly a sixth of those sequences being non-productive. Findings and caveats that apply to the study as a whole: In vitro tests confirmed that a few of the cytomegalovirus-associated TCR beta chains recognize cytomegalovirus antigens. In this cohort, only TCR beta chains were sequenced, and detectable features were limited by the absence of alpha or paired-chain data. According to a later analysis, TCR association rates differed among HLA loci, with DRB1 alleles showing the most associated TCRs and HLA-C alleles showing the fewest. V-gene and J-gene trimming of TCR beta chains was associated with a missense DCLRE1C variant in a later genetic analysis, and the association was replicated in an independent cohort. The classifier was reported to diagnose cytomegalovirus status with high specificity and sensitivity in both the original and validation cohorts. In a later analysis, several top co-occurrence clusters were reported to appear linked to parvovirus B19, influenza, CMV and Epstein-Barr virus. Sequencing depth was assumed to be roughly uniform across donors in the presence/absence analyses, though that assumption may not hold. In an earlier analysis of more than 450 of the donors, most TCR beta V segments were observed in productive rearrangements about 87% or about 30% of the time, broadly matching IMGT annotations. CMV serostatus was the only immune exposure information available for the cohort. According to a later genetic analysis, donors in an Asian-associated ancestry cluster had fewer N-insertions in productive TCRs than the approximately 630-donor mean. A cluster of highly shared sequence variants was judged likely to represent a technical artifact of the sequencing pipeline. In a later analysis, 15,000 to 20,000 TCR beta sequences were associated with specific HLA alleles at a false discovery rate of 0.05. A later analysis found that HLA-associated TCR beta chains were more clonally expanded and had lower generation probabilities than equally common non-associated chains. A further reported finding was that TCR beta sequences accurately predicted the HLA-A and HLA-B alleles for most subjects in the first cohort. Because counts were too low, roughly 16 rarely observed V segments, including chromosome 9 orphons, were left out of the earlier analysis of some 640 of the donors. Because some donors lacked HLA typing at each locus, the association tests relied only on the typed subset. Most CMV-associated TCR beta chains appeared to be HLA-restricted in a later analysis, and the HLA associations seemed to be driven largely by CMV exposure. Correlated functional status among segregating V segments might be attributable to linkage disequilibrium, but an unknown experimental factor could not be ruled out. When HLA alleles, especially DR and DQ, strongly co-occurred, TCR associations were difficult to assign to individual alleles. Because the 87-base-pair reads could not distinguish some IMGT-functional V segments, including TRBV6-2 and TRBV6-3, those segments were excluded. The study gave a list of some 150 TCR beta chains associated with cytomegalovirus. Most TCR sequences were seen in very few donors, while some public TCRs were found in many individuals. The authors suggested that the approach could potentially be generalized to other disease states and immunological phenotypes.

The germline V gene (reference sequence) supplies CDR1 MNHNY and CDR2 SVGAGI. From cysteine to phenylalanine, the CDR3 is 16 amino acids long. The DNA shown is the 48-base CDR3, in frame from base 1. At the junction V is shortened by 3 bases and J by 2 bases; bases outside the gene matches: 6. For this clone: Its antigen is unknown. No qualities accompany the bases; no much larger clone lies one base away.

The cohort was made up of about 670 healthy bone marrow donors. At the time of sampling, every cohort member was nominally healthy, though immune exposures that went unrecorded were likely present. The donor was CMV seropositive and was included in the group of 250 to 300 seropositive cohort members. A peripheral blood sample was provided by each donor, and peripheral blood mononuclear cells were used for TCR beta sequencing. The Qiagen DNeasy Blood Extraction Kit was used to extract genomic DNA from the blood cell samples. Library generation was performed with the immunoSEQ multiplex PCR assay. For the multiplex PCR, a mixture combining 60 forward primers for TCR Vbeta segments and 13 reverse primers for TCR Jbeta segments was used. A multiplex PCR assay on genomic DNA amplified the CDR3 region of rearranged TCR beta genes. Amplified TCR beta libraries were sequenced as 87-base-pair reads on the Illumina HiSeq System. The study's own analysis went as follows. A later analysis tallied 80 million to 95 million unique TCR beta chains across the 666 repertoires, and some 12 million of those chains were shared by two or more donors. A nearest-neighbor algorithm error-corrected the raw reads and collapsed the reads into unique sequences, merging closely related sequences to remove PCR and sequencing errors. V, D and J gene segments were assigned by aligning CDR3 sequences to IMGT reference sequences. Each retained sequence needed at least a six-nucleotide match to both a V gene segment and a J gene segment. Rearrangements were classified as productive when the CDR3 lacked stop codons and remained in frame with V and J, and all other rearrangements were classified as non-productive. Following IMGT convention, CDR3 was defined as the stretch from the second conserved V-encoded cysteine to the conserved J-encoded phenylalanine. The earlier analysis of about 610 of the donors excluded sequences that lacked an unambiguous match to a single V gene segment. An earlier analysis of fewer than 750 of the donors called V segments functional above 56.7% productive rearrangements and segregating when the between-donor standard deviation exceeded 5%. A statistical classification framework was developed to diagnose cytomegalovirus status using the catalog of TCR beta chain sequences. In a later analysis, TCR nucleotide sequences were compared against IMGT/GENE-DB human TR gene sequences so that V and J genes could be assigned. A later analysis assigned CDR3 sequences and most-parsimonious VDJ recombination scenarios with the TCRdist pipeline. In a later analysis, every TCR beta chain was defined by the combination of its CDR3 amino acid sequence and its V-gene family, and reads without a unique V-gene family were dropped. As a way to deal with suspected cross-contamination and a sequencing artifact, a later analysis dropped over 550 nucleotide sequences that were highly shared and had low generation probability. In a later analysis, a clonal expansion index for each public chain was calculated from normalized within-repertoire ranks of inferred template counts. In a later analysis, generation probabilities were computed using a VDJ recombination model fitted to out-of-frame rearrangements, and the results were checked against IGoR. Hypergeometric tests were used in a later analysis to score TCR-TCR, TCR-HLA and TCR-CMV co-occurrence, with a repertoire-size bias correction applied to the TCR pairs. To estimate false discovery rates, a later analysis permuted the HLA or CMV assignments 20 times. In a later analysis, co-occurring TCRs were grouped using DBSCAN, with TCRdist sequence similarity added in when clustering inside HLA-allele-positive subsets. Co-occurrence clustering excluded repertoires with fewer than 30,000 or more than 120,000 public chains, plus five with anomalous nucleotide sharing. Held by TCRdb, this immuneACCESS table contains in-frame sequences only and omits some clones. Under half of the omission traces to an unresolved V gene where checked; the cause of the rest is unknown. Clonal size and the V and J genes are those of that table, whereas D and trimming came from the DNA. The sample table records tens of thousands of clones; roughly a tenth of these occur just once. Approximately 23% of the sample lies in the top ten.

The sequence was collected from a man aged 55 to 69 in good health and CMV-seropositive. Sequenced sample: PBMCs. The V gene is TRBV6-6 and the J gene is TRBJ2-2, and 7 junctional nucleotides match TRBD1. The CDR3 region has the sequence CASSYRQGRNTGELFF. The bases read TGTGCCAGCAGTTATCGACAGGGTCGAAACACCGGGGAGCTGTTTTTT.